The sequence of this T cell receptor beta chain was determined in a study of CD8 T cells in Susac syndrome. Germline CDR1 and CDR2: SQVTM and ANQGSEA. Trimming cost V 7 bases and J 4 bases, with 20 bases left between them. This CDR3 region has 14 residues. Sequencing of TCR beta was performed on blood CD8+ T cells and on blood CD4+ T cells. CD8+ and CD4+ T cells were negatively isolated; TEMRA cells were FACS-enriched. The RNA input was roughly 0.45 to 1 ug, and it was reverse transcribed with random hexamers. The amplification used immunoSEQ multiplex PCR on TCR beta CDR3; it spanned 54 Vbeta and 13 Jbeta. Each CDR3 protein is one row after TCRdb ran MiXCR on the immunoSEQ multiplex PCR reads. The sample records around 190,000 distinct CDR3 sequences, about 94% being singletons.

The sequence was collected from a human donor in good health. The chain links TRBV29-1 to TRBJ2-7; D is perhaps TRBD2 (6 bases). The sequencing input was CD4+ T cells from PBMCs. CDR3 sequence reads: CSASAGSPNYEQYF. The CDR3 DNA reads TGCAGCGCTAGCGCCGGGTCCCCAAATTACGAGCAGTACTTC.